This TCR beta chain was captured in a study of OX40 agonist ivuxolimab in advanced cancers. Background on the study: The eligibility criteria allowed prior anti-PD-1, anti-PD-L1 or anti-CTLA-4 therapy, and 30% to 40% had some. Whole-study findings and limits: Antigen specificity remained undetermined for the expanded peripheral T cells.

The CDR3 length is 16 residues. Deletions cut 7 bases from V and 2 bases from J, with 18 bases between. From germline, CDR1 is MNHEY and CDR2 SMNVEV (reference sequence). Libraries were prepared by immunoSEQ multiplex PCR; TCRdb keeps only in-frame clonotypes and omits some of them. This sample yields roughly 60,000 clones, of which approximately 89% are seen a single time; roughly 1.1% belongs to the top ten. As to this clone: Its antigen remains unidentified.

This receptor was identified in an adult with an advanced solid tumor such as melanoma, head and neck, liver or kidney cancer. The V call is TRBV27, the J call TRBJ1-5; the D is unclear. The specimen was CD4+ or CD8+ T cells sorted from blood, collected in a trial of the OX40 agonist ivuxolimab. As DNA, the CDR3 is TGTGCCAGCAAGCCGAAATCCGGAGAGGGCAATCAGCCCCAGCATTTT. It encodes CASKPKSGEGNQPQHF.